The 16 T cell receptor beta chains given below trace back to one sample, sequenced in a study of shared clonotypes between healthy human individuals. Clones were read by immunoSEQ multiplex PCR, and TCRdb kept only the in-frame ones, dropping some. Of about 480,000 clones listed, about three quarters were seen once; the top ten hold approximately 13%. Sample: PBMCs. The source is a woman aged 40 to 50 in good health. Some clones in this sample may be carry-over from other donors' samples.

CDR3 nucleotide sequence: TGTGCCAGCAGCCCTATACAGGGTGGGGGCGAGGGGCAGTACTTC. This gives the protein CASSPIQGGGEGQYF. This rearrangement joins TRBV7-9 to TRBJ2-7, with D perhaps TRBD1 (6 bases). The CDR3 contains 15 residues. Per germline, CDR1 SEHNR and CDR2 FQNEAQ (reference sequence). The V gene lost 5 bases and the J gene lost 9 bases, with 23 bases spanning the gap.

The chain recombines TRBV19 with TRBJ2-2, with D possibly matching TRBD2 (5 bases). Germline-derived CDR1 and CDR2 are LNHDA and SQIVND (reference sequence). The length of the CDR3 is 15 residues. The V and J ends lost 6 bases and 4 bases respectively, with 15 bases between them. The CDR3 protein is CASRRGRFTTGELFF. The CDR3 DNA reads TGTGCCAGTAGGAGAGGGCGATTTACCACCGGGGAGCTGTTTTTT.

As regards this clone: A junction boundary mismatches the germline segment, possibly from a read error. The chain carries TRBV16 and TRBJ1-5, with D possibly matching TRBD1 (6 bases). This CDR3 is built from 14 residues. CDR1 and CDR2 (germline): KGHSY, FQNENV. The CDR3 region has the DNA TGTGCCAGCAGCCAATCAGGCGGGGGCCGCAGGAATAATTTT. Protein sequence: CASSQSGGGRRNNF.

The CDR3 DNA reads as TGTGCCAGCAGCACCACGGGACAGGGGGGTTGGTATGGCTACACCTTC. Its protein product is CASSTTGQGGWYGYTF. This chain joins TRBV7-2 and TRBJ1-2; 11 nucleotides align to TRBD1. The CDR3 is 16 amino acids. V lost 5 bases, J lost 5 bases, and 10 bases stayed unmatched. Germline V gene sequence: CDR1 SGHTA, CDR2 FQGNSA. The full variable domain, its missing parts supplied by reference TRBV7-2 and TRBJ1-2, is GAGVSQSPSNKVTEKGKDVELRCDPISGHTALYWYRQSLGQGLEFLIYFQGNSAPDKSGLPSDRFSAERTGGSVSTLTIQRTQQEDSAVYLCASSTTGQGGWYGYTFGSGTRLTVV.

This clone occurred a few times. The chain uses TRBV20-1 and TRBJ1-1; no firm D call. V lost 6 bases, J lost 9 bases, and 14 bases lay in between. The CDR3 extends over 11 amino acids. The germline V gene has CDR1 DFQATT and CDR2 SNEGSKA (reference sequence). CDR3 bases: TGCAGTGCCCTCGGGCAGGCTCAAGCTTTCTTT. Its protein product is CSALGQAQAFF.

The chain links TRBV11-2 to TRBJ1-4, with 8 bases aligning to TRBD1. Losses at the gene ends were 4 bases for V and 7 bases for J; bases not matched to a gene: 5. The CDR3 is 14 amino acids. Germline CDR1 reads SGHAT; CDR2 reads FQNNGV. The CDR3 here is CASSSQGAGEKLFF. In DNA form, the CDR3 reads TGTGCCAGCAGCTCCCAGGGGGCCGGTGAAAAACTGTTTTTT.

Concerning this clone: Other DNA sequences of this sample code for an identical CDR3. The chain carries TRBV2 and TRBJ2-1, with 9 bases identical to TRBD2. The CDR3 is 14 amino acids. With V trimmed by 7 bases and J by 2 bases, 3 bases remained unmatched. The V gene's germline CDR1 is SNHLY and CDR2 FYNNEI. The CDR3: CASTEREAYNEQFF. The CDR3 DNA reads as TGTGCCAGCACCGAGCGGGAGGCCTACAATGAGCAGTTCTTC.

The V gene is TRBV18, the J gene TRBJ1-1; D remains ambiguous. This CDR3 region has 15 residues. Trimming removed 2 bases from V and 5 bases from J, with 15 bases in between. Germline assignment: CDR1 KGHSH and CDR2 LQKENI. DNA of the CDR3: TGTGCCAGCTCACCAGGTAACCTCGATCGGACTGAAGCTTTCTTT. As protein: CASSPGNLDRTEAFF.

The rearrangement links TRBV29-1 to TRBJ2-7, with 10 bases matching TRBD1. V shed 6 bases, J shed 0 bases, and the junction held 2 bases outside the gene matches. Germline lookup yields CDR1 SQVTM and CDR2 ANQGSEA. The CDR3 loop spans 13 amino acids. CDR3: CSVGQGVSYEQYF. The CDR3 DNA is TGCAGCGTAGGACAGGGGGTCTCCTACGAGCAGTACTTC.

This clone showed up many times. V and J are TRBV5-8 and TRBJ1-1; TRBD1 agrees at 12 bases. Germline lookup yields CDR1 SGHTS and CDR2 YDEGEE. The CDR3 totals 17 residues. Losses at the gene ends were 0 bases for V and 0 bases for J; bases not matched to a gene: 3. This chain's CDR3 is CASSLGDRGPMNTEAFF. The CDR3 coding sequence is TGTGCCAGCAGCTTGGGGGACAGGGGGCCGATGAACACTGAAGCTTTCTTT.

The chain recombines TRBV6-1 with TRBJ2-7; tentatively, D is TRBD2 (5 bases). The germline V and J ends were trimmed by 1 base and 2 bases, with 6 bases remaining between them. CDR1 and CDR2 (germline): MNHNS, SASEGT. The CDR3 is 13 amino acids. This CDR3 reads CASSEGLTYEQYF. CDR3 DNA sequence: TGTGCCAGCAGTGAAGGACTAACCTACGAGCAGTACTTC.

The rearrangement uses TRBV29-1 and TRBJ2-3; 10 nucleotides align to TRBD1. Germline V lookup: CDR1 SQVTM, CDR2 ANQGSEA. J lost 4 bases, V lost 4 bases, and 5 bases had no gene match. The CDR3 contains 14 residues. CDR3 coding DNA: TGCAGCGTTGTGAGACAGGGGGCGGCAGATACGCAGTATTTT. It yields the protein CSVVRQGAADTQYF.

The chain employs TRBV18 and TRBJ1-5; D ambiguous. The CDR3 runs 12 residues. V gave up 4 bases and J gave up 5 bases, with 6 bases separating them. CDR1 is KGHSH, CDR2 LQKENI, per germline. Written as DNA, the CDR3 is TGTGCCAGCTCACGGACGGATCAGCCCCAGCATTTT. Encoded protein: CASSRTDQPQHF.

The genes are TRBV25-1 and TRBJ2-3, with D unresolved. The CDR3 totals 12 residues. V shed 3 bases and J shed 7 bases, with 8 bases lying between them. Germline CDR1 MGHDK, CDR2 SYGVNS. CDR3 nucleotide sequence: TGTGCCAGCAGTGACCACCTGTATACGCAGTATTTT. Translation: CASSDHLYTQYF.

J is TRBJ2-5 and V is TRBV9, with unresolved D. CDR3 length equals 13 residues. Germline loops: CDR1 SGDLS, CDR2 YYNGEE. The V end was cut by 2 bases, the J end by 0 bases, with 5 bases between. The CDR3 loop reads CASSVANQETQYF. DNA of the CDR3: TGTGCCAGCAGCGTCGCTAACCAAGAGACCCAGTACTTC.

The V gene is TRBV5-1, the J gene TRBJ2-1; TRBD2 aligns across 7 bases. CDR1 and CDR2 from the germline V gene are SGHRS and YFSETQ. The CDR3 sequence is 13 residues long. V gave up 3 bases and J gave up 12 bases; unmatched junction bases: 9. The CDR3 here is CASSSPGLGRQFF. In DNA, the CDR3 is TGCGCCAGCAGCTCACCCGGACTAGGGAGGCAGTTCTTC.